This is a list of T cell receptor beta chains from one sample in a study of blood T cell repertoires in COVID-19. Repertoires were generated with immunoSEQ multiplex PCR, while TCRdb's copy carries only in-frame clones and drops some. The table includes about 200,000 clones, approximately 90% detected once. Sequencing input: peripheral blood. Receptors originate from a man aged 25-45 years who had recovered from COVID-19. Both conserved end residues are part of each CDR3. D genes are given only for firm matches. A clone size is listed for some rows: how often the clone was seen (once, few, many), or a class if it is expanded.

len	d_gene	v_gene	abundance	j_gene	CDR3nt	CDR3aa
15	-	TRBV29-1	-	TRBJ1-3	TGCAGCGTTGATGTACGGTCCTTCTCTGGAAACACCATATATTTT	CSVDVRSFSGNTIYF
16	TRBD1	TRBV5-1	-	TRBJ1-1	TGCGCCAGCAGACCAGGGACAGGGGGCATCGGCACTGAAGCTTTCTTT	CASRPGTGGIGTEAFF
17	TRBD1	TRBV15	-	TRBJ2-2	TGTGCCACCAGCAGACCTGCCGGGACAGGGAACACCGGGGAGCTGTTTTTT	CATSRPAGTGNTGELFF
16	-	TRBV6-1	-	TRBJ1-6	TGTGCCAGCAGTGAGGGCAGGGGCTCCTATAATTCACCCCTCCACTTT	CASSEGRGSYNSPLHF
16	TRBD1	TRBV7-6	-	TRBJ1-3	TGTGCCAGCAGCTTATTCGGACAGGTTGATGGAAACACCATATATTTT	CASSLFGQVDGNTIYF
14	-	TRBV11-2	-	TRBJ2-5	TGTGCCAGCAGCTTTATCGGACAAAAAGAGACCCAGTACTTC	CASSFIGQKETQYF
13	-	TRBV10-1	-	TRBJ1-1	TGCGCCAGCACCCAGGGAGGGAACACTGAAGCTTTCTTT	CASTQGGNTEAFF
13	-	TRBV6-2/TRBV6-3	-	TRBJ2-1	TGTGCCAGCAGTTACTCACGGCTCCTCGGGGAGTTCTTC	CASSYSRLLGEFF
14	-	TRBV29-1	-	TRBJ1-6	TGCAGCGTTTTACAGGGAGGGGATAATTCACCCCTCCACTTT	CSVLQGGDNSPLHF
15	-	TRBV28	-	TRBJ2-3	TGTGCCAGCAGTTTCCCCCCTGGCGGAACAGATACGCAGTATTTT	CASSFPPGGTDTQYF
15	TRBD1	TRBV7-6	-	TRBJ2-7	TGTGCCAGCAGCATAGGGACAGGGGTTGGGTACGAGCAGTACTTC	CASSIGTGVGYEQYF
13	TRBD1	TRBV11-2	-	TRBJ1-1	TGTGCCAGCAGCCGGGACAGGCTCACTGAAGCTTTCTTT	CASSRDRLTEAFF
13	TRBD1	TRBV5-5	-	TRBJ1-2	TGTGCCAGCAGCTTAACAGGGGGCAATGGCTACACCTTC	CASSLTGGNGYTF
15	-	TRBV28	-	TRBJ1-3	TGTGCCAGCAGTCTGACAGTCCCCTCTGGAAACACCATATATTTT	CASSLTVPSGNTIYF
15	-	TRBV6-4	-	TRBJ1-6	TGTGCCAGCAGTGTTGAAGCGGCGGCAAATTCACCCCTCCACTTT	CASSVEAAANSPLHF
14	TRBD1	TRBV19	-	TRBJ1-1	TGTGCCAGTAGCCCCGGACAGGGCAAGACTGAAGCTTTCTTT	CASSPGQGKTEAFF
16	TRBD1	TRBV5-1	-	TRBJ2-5	TGCGCCAGCAGCTTGTTCGGACAGGGGGTGGAAGAGACCCAGTACTTC	CASSLFGQGVEETQYF
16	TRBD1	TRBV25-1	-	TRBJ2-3	TGTGCCAGCAGTGCCTCGGGGACAGGCCTCCAGGATACGCAGTATTTT	CASSASGTGLQDTQYF
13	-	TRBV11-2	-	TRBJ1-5	TGTGCCAGCAGCCCGGGGTGGGGTCAGCCCCAGCATTTT	CASSPGWGQPQHF
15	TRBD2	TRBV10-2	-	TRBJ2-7	TGCGCCAGCAGAGACACTAGCGCAGCTACCTACGAGCAGTACTTC	CASRDTSAATYEQYF
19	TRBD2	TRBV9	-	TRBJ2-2	TGTGCCAGCAGCGTAGCGTCTAGCGGGGGGCACGGGGGCACCGGGGAGCTGTTTTTT	CASSVASSGGHGGTGELFF
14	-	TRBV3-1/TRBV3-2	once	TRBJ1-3	TGTGCCAGCAGCTCGACAGACTCTGGAAACACCATATATTTT	CASSSTDSGNTIYF
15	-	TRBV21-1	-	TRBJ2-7	TGTGCCAGCAGCAAAGCGCCCCCGGGATCACCCGAGCAGTACTTC	CASSKAPPGSPEQYF
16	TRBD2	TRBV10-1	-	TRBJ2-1	TGCGCCAGCAGTGAGGGTAGTGCGGGGGGCTACAATGAGCAGTTCTTC	CASSEGSAGGYNEQFF
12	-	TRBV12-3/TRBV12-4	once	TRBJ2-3	TGTGCCAGCAGTTTCCGGGGGGATACGCAGTATTTT	CASSFRGDTQYF
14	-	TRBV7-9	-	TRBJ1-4	TGTGCCAGCAGCTTCACTAGGGCTAATGAAAAACTGTTTTTT	CASSFTRANEKLFF
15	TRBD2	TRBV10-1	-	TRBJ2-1	TGCGCCAGCAGTGAGTTACTAGCGGGGGACAATGAGCAGTTCTTC	CASSELLAGDNEQFF
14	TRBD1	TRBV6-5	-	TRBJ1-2	TGTGCCAGCACCCACCCCGGGACAGTCTATGGCTACACCTTC	CASTHPGTVYGYTF
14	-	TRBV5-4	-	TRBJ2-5	TGTGCCAGCAGCGGAGATTACAGGGCCGAGACCCAGTACTTC	CASSGDYRAETQYF
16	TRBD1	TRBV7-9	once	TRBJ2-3	TGTGCCAGCAGCCCCGGGACAGAGATTACCACAGATACGCAGTATTTT	CASSPGTEITTDTQYF
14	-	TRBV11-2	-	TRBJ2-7	TGTGCCAGCAGCCCACTGGGACTGTCCTACGAGCAGTACTTC	CASSPLGLSYEQYF
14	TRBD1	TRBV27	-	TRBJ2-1	TGTGCCAGCAGTCCAGACAGGGGATACAATGAGCAGTTCTTC	CASSPDRGYNEQFF
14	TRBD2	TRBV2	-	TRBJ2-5	TGTGCCAGAGACACTAGCCCGGGGGGAGAGACCCAGTACTTC	CARDTSPGGETQYF
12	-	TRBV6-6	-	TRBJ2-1	TGTGCCAGCAGTTACCCAGGGAATGAGCAGTTCTTC	CASSYPGNEQFF
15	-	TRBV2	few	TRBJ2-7	TGTGCCAGCAGTGACCGTGAGATCTCCCCCTCCGAGCAGTACTTC	CASSDREISPSEQYF
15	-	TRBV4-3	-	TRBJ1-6	TGCGCCAGCAGCCAAGACACACCCAATAATTCACCCCTCCACTTT	CASSQDTPNNSPLHF
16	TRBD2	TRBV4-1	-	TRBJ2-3	TGCGCCAGCAGCCCTATAGCGGGGTTAAGCACAGATACGCAGTATTTT	CASSPIAGLSTDTQYF
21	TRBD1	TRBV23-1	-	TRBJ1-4	TGCGCCAGCAGTCCTCGAACTAACCTCACACAGGGGGCAAGAGGAAATGAAAAACTGTTTTTT	CASSPRTNLTQGARGNEKLFF
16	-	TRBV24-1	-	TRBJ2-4	TGTGCCACCAGTGATTTGCCCTTGGTGTCTTGGCACATTCAGTACTTC	CATSDLPLVSWHIQYF
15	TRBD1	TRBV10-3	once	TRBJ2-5	TGTGCCATCAGTGGCCGGGACAGGCTCCAAGAGACCCAGTACTTC	CAISGRDRLQETQYF
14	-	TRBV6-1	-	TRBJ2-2	TGTGCCAGCAGTGAAGTTCCTAACACCGGGGAGCTGTTTTTT	CASSEVPNTGELFF
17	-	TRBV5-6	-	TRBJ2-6	TGTGCCAGCAGCTTCAGGAAATTCAGCTCTGGGGCCAACGTCCTGACTTTC	CASSFRKFSSGANVLTF